The 13 T cell receptor beta chains below come from one sample, sequenced in a study of T cells in localized non-small cell lung cancer. Clones were sequenced by immunoSEQ multiplex PCR, and TCRdb holds only the in-frame ones, with some missing. The data contain over 70,000 clones, about nine tenths of them singletons. Sequences were derived from PBMCs, sampled before any cancer treatment. The receptors shown here come from a woman aged 35-70 years with stage II squamous cell lung carcinoma.

The V and J genes are TRBV28 and TRBJ2-7; 8 bases map to TRBD1. In germline, CDR1 is MDHEN, CDR2 SYDVKM. Trimming removed 10 bases from V and 2 bases from J; junction bases left unmatched: 10. CDR3 length: 14 amino acids. Here the CDR3 DNA reads TGTGCCATAGGACAGGGTAGAAAGGCCTACGAGCAGTACTTC. As protein: CAIGQGRKAYEQYF.

This sequence joins TRBV10-1 and TRBJ2-1; TRBD1 might be the D (6 bases). V was shortened by 8 bases and J by 3 bases, with 11 bases between the two germline ends. The CDR3 consists of 13 residues. Germline V gives CDR1 WNHNN, CDR2 SYGVQD (reference sequence). CDR3 DNA sequence: TGCGCCAGCCGGGACACAATCTACAATGAGCAGTTCTTC. The encoded protein is CASRDTIYNEQFF.

The sample holds one count of this clone. The chain couples TRBV5-6 to TRBJ1-2, with TRBD1 as a possible D gene (6 bases). This CDR3 is 14 amino acids long. The V end lost 0 bases, the J end lost 4 bases, and 10 bases lay between the germline ends. Germline values: CDR1 SGHDT, CDR2 YYEEEE. CDR3 bases: TGTGCCAGCAGCTTGGAGGGGGACACCTATGGCTACACCTTC. Protein sequence: CASSLEGDTYGYTF.

The J gene is TRBJ2-2, the V gene TRBV28, with 7 nucleotides matching TRBD1. The CDR3 loop spans 15 amino acids. In germline, CDR1 is MDHEN, CDR2 SYDVKM. The ends lost 4 bases at V and 6 bases at J; junction bases unmatched: 8. In DNA, the CDR3 is TGTGCCAGCAGTTCGGGACAGATCGGTTCCGGGGAGCTGTTTTTT. It translates to CASSSGQIGSGELFF.

This clone showed up just a few times. The chain uses TRBV5-1 and TRBJ1-3; D is unclear. The CDR3 is 14 residues long. V shed 1 base and J shed 1 base, with 6 bases lying between them. Germline CDR1 SGHRS, CDR2 YFSETQ. Here the CDR3 reads CASSLTASGNTIYF. CDR3 in DNA: TGCGCCAGCAGCTTGACAGCTTCTGGAAACACCATATATTTT.

The chain couples TRBV6-1 to TRBJ1-5; D is uncertain. Germline lookup yields CDR1 MNHNS and CDR2 SASEGT. Trimming removed 3 bases from V and 4 bases from J, with 22 bases in between. The CDR3 covers 18 residues. In DNA form, the CDR3 reads TGTGCCAGCAGTGATCTCGGTCCCGCCCGCCGCCTAAATCAGCCCCAGCATTTT. Amino acids: CASSDLGPARRLNQPQHF.

The chain carries TRBV4-2 and TRBJ1-1; D is ambiguous. CDR3 length: 15 residues. The germline V gene encodes CDR1 LGHNA and CDR2 YNFKEQ. V lost 0 bases and J lost 5, with 13 bases in between. CDR3 in amino acids: CASSQELAVMTEAFF. The DNA for the CDR3 is TGTGCCAGCAGCCAAGAATTGGCGGTGATGACTGAAGCTTTCTTT.

This chain connects TRBV7-6 to TRBJ1-3, with D hard to call. V lost 8 bases to trimming and J lost 4 bases, with 9 bases between them. Germline V gives CDR1 SGHVS, CDR2 FNYEAQ. This CDR3 has 12 residues. CDR3 coding DNA: TGTGCCAGCCTAGGGTCCGGAAACACCATATATTTT. Amino acid sequence: CASLGSGNTIYF.

The V gene is TRBV4-2, the J gene TRBJ2-3; 8 nucleotides agree with TRBD1. Germline V CDR1 and CDR2: LGHNA, YNFKEQ. The ends lost 0 bases at V and 4 bases at J; junction bases unmatched: 12. This CDR3 comprises 18 residues. CDR3: CASSQDRLTGVGPDTQYF. The CDR3 DNA reads as TGTGCCAGCAGCCAAGATCGATTGACAGGGGTAGGCCCAGATACGCAGTATTTT.

This chain links TRBV7-9 with TRBJ2-1; TRBD2 agrees at 12 bases. CDR3 size: 16 residues. Germline V gives CDR1 SEHNR, CDR2 FQNEAQ (reference sequence). Trimming removed 1 base from V and 6 bases from J; junction bases left unmatched: 4. Written as DNA, the CDR3 is TGTGCCAGCAGCTTAGAGGCTAGCGGGAGGGGCAATGAGCAGTTCTTC. This codes for CASSLEASGRGNEQFF.

The chain links TRBV19 to TRBJ2-3, with D possibly TRBD2 on 5 matching bases. V gave up 5 bases and J gave up 0 bases, with 12 bases separating them. Germline V gives CDR1 LNHDA, CDR2 SQIVND (reference sequence). The CDR3 is 15 residues long. In DNA, the CDR3 is TGTGCCAGTAGTTACGGGATTTCTAGCACAGATACGCAGTATTTT. Protein product: CASSYGISSTDTQYF.

The chain carries TRBV7-6 and TRBJ2-5; 11 bases line up with TRBD2. This CDR3 is built from 17 residues. With V trimmed by 1 base and J by 2 bases, 6 bases remained unmatched. Germline-derived CDR1 and CDR2 are SGHVS and FNYEAQ. The chain's CDR3 is CASSLELAGAVQETQYF. CDR3 DNA sequence: TGTGCCAGCAGCTTAGAACTAGCGGGGGCCGTGCAAGAGACCCAGTACTTC.

This chain connects TRBV6-1 to TRBJ1-5, with D perhaps matching TRBD1 (6 bases). Germline-derived CDR1 and CDR2 are MNHNS and SASEGT. V lost 6 bases, J lost 3 bases, and 12 bases lay in between. The CDR3 is made up of 14 amino acids. CDR3: CASSLTGINQPQHF. The CDR3, as DNA: TGTGCCAGCAGCCTTACAGGGATCAATCAGCCCCAGCATTTT.